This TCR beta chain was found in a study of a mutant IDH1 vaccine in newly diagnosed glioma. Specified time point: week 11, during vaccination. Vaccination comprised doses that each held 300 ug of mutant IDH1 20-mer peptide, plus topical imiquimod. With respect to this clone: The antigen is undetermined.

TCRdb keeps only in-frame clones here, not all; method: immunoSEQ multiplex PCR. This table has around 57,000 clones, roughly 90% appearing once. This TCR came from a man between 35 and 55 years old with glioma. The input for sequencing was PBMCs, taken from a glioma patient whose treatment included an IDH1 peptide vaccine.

The CDR3 coding sequence is TGTGCCTGGAGTGACCTCCTCGTCCAGAGGGAGACCCAGTACTTC. It specifies CAWSDLLVQRETQYF. The rearrangement uses TRBV30 and TRBJ2-5; D unresolved. The CDR3 totals 15 residues. Germline V gene lookup returns CDR1 GTSNPN and CDR2 SVGIG (reference sequence). V was shortened by 1 base and J by 5 bases, with 17 bases between the two germline ends.